The T cell receptor (beta chain) under discussion was sequenced for a study of T cells in Graves' hyperthyroidism and ophthalmopathy. Study in general: The blood sample was taken at first diagnosis, before treatment began.

V was cut by 8 bases and J by 4 bases, with 13 bases left in between. Looked up from germline, CDR1 is LNHDA and CDR2 is SQIVND (reference sequence). This CDR3 has 13 residues. TCR beta CDR3 sequences were amplified from RNA transcripts. A set of HTBI primers served as the primers for a first-round RT-PCR of the TCR CDR3. TCRdb processed the multiplex PCR reads anew with MiXCR; each CDR3 protein has one entry. The data hold roughly 580,000 distinct CDR3 sequences, with approximately 13% observed a single time. Together with thyroid ultrasound, orbital computed tomography, serum thyroxine and TRAb, clinical symptoms were used for diagnoses. Blood dates from first hyperthyroidism diagnosis, before any ophthalmopathy symptoms.

The receptor was derived from a woman aged 25-40 years with Graves' hyperthyroidism that later progressed to Graves' ophthalmopathy. The sample taken for sequencing was blood. This rearrangement joins TRBV19 to TRBJ2-3, with D possibly matching TRBD2 (5 bases). The DNA of the CDR3 is TGTGCCAGTGCCTCTAGCAGCGCAGATACGCAGTATTTT. This translates into CASASSSADTQYF.